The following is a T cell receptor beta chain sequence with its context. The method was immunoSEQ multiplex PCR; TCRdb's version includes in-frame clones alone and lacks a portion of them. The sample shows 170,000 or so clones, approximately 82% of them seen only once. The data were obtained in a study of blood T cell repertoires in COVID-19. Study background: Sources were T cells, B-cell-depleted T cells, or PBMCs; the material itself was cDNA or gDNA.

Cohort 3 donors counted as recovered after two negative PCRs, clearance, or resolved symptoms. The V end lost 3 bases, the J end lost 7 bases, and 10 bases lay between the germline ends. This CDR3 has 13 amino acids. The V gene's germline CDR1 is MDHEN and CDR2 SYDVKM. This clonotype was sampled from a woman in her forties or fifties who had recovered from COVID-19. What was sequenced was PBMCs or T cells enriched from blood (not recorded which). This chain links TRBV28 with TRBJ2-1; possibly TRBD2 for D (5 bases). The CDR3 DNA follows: TGTGCCAGCAGTTTCGGGGATTGGAATGAGCAGTTCTTC. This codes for CASSFGDWNEQFF.